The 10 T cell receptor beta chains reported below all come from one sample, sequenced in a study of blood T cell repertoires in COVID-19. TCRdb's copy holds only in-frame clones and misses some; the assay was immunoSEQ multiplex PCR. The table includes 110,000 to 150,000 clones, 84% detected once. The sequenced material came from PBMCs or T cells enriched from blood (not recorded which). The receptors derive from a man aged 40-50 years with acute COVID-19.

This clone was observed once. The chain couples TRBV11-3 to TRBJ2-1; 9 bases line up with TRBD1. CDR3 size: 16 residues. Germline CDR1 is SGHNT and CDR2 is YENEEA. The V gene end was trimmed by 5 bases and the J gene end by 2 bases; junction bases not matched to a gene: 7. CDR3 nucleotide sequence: TGTGCCAGCAGCCTAAGGACAGGGGTAACCTACAATGAGCAGTTCTTC. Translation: CASSLRTGVTYNEQFF. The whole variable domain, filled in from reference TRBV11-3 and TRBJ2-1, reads EAGVVQSPRYKIIEKKQPVAFWCNPISGHNTLYWYLQNLGQGPELLIRYENEEAVDDSQLPKDRFSAERLKGVDSTLKIQPAELGDSAVYLCASSLRTGVTYNEQFFGPGTRLTVL.

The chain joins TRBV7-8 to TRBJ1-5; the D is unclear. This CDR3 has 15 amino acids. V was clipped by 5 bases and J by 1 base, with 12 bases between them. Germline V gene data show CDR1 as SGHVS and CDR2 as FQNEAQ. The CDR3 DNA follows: TGTGCCAGCAGCGCGCGGACTGGAAGCAATCAGCCCCAGCATTTT. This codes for CASSARTGSNQPQHF.

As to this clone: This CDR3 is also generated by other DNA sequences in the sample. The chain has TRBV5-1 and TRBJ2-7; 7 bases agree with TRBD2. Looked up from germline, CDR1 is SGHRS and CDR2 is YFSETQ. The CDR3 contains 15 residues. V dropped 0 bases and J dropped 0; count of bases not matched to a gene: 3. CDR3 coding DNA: TGCGCCAGCAGCTTGGGTAGCGGGTCCTCCTACGAGCAGTACTTC. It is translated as CASSLGSGSSYEQYF.

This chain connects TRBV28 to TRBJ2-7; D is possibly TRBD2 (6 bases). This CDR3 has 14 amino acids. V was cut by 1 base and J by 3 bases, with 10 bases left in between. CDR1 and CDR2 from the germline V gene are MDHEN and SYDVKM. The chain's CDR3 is CASSLSEGNYEQYF. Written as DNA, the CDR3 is TGTGCCAGCAGTTTATCGGAGGGAAACTACGAGCAGTACTTC.

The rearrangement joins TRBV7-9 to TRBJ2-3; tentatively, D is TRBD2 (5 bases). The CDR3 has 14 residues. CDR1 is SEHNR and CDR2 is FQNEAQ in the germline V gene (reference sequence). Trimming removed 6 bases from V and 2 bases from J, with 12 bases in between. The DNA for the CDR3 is TGTGCCAGCAGTTCAGACTACAACACAGATACGCAGTATTTT. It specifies CASSSDYNTDTQYF.

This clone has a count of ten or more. As DNA, the CDR3 is TGTGCCAGCAGCCTCCGTGCGAGTGGGAACACTGAAGCTTTCTTT. It encodes CASSLRASGNTEAFF. This chain uses TRBV3-1 (or the pseudogene TRBV3-2) with TRBJ1-1; no clear D gene. The CDR3 covers 15 residues. CDR1 is LGHDT and CDR2 is YNNKEL in the germline V gene (reference sequence). Trimming shortened V by 4 bases and J by 1 base, and 13 bases separated the two germline ends.

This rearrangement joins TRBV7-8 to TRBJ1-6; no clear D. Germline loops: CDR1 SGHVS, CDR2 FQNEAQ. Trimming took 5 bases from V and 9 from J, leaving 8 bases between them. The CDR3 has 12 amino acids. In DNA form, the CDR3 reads TGTGCCAGCAGCCTCCAGGTTTCACCCCTCCACTTT. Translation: CASSLQVSPLHF.

The CDR3 DNA follows: TGTGCCTGGAGTAGGGGTATCACAGATACGCAGTATTTT. Translated: CAWSRGITDTQYF. This sequence joins TRBV30 and TRBJ2-3, with TRBD1 as a possible D gene (5 bases). Germline CDR1 and CDR2: GTSNPN and SVGIG (reference sequence). Trimming pared 2 bases from V and 2 bases from J, leaving 8 bases between. CDR3 length: 13 amino acids.

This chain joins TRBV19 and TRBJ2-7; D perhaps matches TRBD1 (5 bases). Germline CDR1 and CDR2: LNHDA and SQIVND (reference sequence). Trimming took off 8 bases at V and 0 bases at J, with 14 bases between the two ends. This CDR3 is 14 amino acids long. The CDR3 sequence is CASRDSPSSYEQYF. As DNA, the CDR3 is TGTGCCAGTCGAGACAGTCCCAGCTCCTACGAGCAGTACTTC.

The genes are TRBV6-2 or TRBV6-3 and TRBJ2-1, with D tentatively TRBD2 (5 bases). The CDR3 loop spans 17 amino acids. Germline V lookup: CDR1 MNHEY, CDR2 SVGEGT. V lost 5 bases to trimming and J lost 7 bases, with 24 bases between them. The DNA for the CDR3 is TGTGCCAGCAGTAAGGGCGCTCGACTCCGAGGGATGAATGAGCAGTTCTTC. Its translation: CASSKGARLRGMNEQFF.